This TCR beta chain was retrieved from a study of tumor-infiltrating lymphocytes in localized non-small cell lung cancer. General study findings and limits: No T-cell fraction difference was seen between IM1 and IM2 tumors. Only some patients had TCR sequencing, depending on available tissue.

Produced via immunoSEQ multiplex PCR; TCRdb's table is partial and in-frame only. The sample includes 9,000 to 15,000 clones, about 72% seen only once; the top ten take approximately 10%. Unmatched junction bases numbered 4, after V lost 5 bases and J lost 0 bases. This CDR3 is built from 15 residues. CDR1 and CDR2 (germline): MNHEY, SVGAGI. About this clone itself: Antigen unknown.

The chain joins TRBV6-5 to TRBJ2-3; 8 nucleotides agree with TRBD1. The source is a human donor with non-small cell lung cancer. Sequencing was done on a sample of uninvolved lung tissue not adjacent to the tumor. The CDR3 coding sequence is TGTGCCAGCAGTCCCGGACAGGGAAGCACAGATACGCAGTATTTT. Its protein is CASSPGQGSTDTQYF.